This T cell receptor (beta chain) is from a study of vaccination effects on CD4 cells after COVID-19. Overall study results and limits: The authors studied few convalescent patients and collected no early post-infection timepoints.

Profiled with immunoSEQ multiplex PCR; TCRdb holds only in-frame clones, not every one. The sample lists some 23,000 clones, approximately 79% occurring once. Ahead of sequencing, the ViraFEST assay grew antigen-specific CD4+ T cells using viral peptide pools. Culture proceeded for nine to eleven days, and CD4+ T cells were then isolated. Vaccination of participants consisted of two doses of either the BNT162b2 or mRNA-1273 vaccine. Germline CDR1 is LNHDA and CDR2 is SQIVND (reference sequence). Trimming removed 3 bases from V and 5 bases from J; junction bases left unmatched: 4. This CDR3 region has 15 residues. This clone was seen only once. Its antigen is currently unknown.

This TCR derives from a human donor who received a COVID-19 vaccine. The V and J genes are TRBV19 and TRBJ2-5; 12 bases line up with TRBD2. The material was CD4+ T cells from PBMCs cultured with HCoV-229E spike peptides, obtained after COVID-19 vaccination. The CDR3 loop reads CASSMASGRGETQYF. In DNA form, the CDR3 reads TGTGCCAGTAGTATGGCTAGCGGGAGGGGGGAGACCCAGTACTTC.